One and the same sample provided the 19 T cell receptor beta chains below, sequenced in a study of T cell changes during pregnancy in multiple sclerosis. Some clones are missing from TCRdb's copy, which holds only in-frame ones; the method was immunoSEQ multiplex PCR. The sample holds about 20,000 clones, roughly nine tenths seen once. Sequencing used CD8+ T cells from peripheral blood mononuclear cells, obtained after pregnancy. The origin of the receptors is a female donor in good health, enrolled as a control in a pregnancy study.

The V and J genes are TRBV4-1 and TRBJ2-2, with D unresolved. Germline V gives CDR1 MGHRA, CDR2 YSYEKL. Trimming removed 4 bases from V and 5 bases from J, with 11 bases in between. CDR3 length: 14 amino acids. The CDR3 nucleotides read TGCGCCAGCAGCCCCGAGCGATTTACCGGGGAGCTGTTTTTT. Translated, it gives CASSPERFTGELFF.

The gene calls are TRBV6-1 and TRBJ2-5; 11 bases are shared with TRBD2. J gave up 5 bases and V 7 bases, and 9 bases lay outside the gene matches. Germline lookup yields CDR1 MNHNS and CDR2 SASEGT. The CDR3 loop spans 15 amino acids. Here the CDR3 reads CASTLGLAAHETQYF. In nucleotides, the CDR3 is TGTGCCAGCACCCTGGGACTAGCGGCTCACGAGACCCAGTACTTC.

The J gene is TRBJ1-2, the V gene TRBV10-3; D perhaps matches TRBD1 (6 bases). CDR3 length: 15 amino acids. Trimming stripped 0 bases from V and 6 bases from J, with 14 bases between. Germline assignment: CDR1 ENHRY and CDR2 SYGVKD. In DNA, the CDR3 is TGTGCCATCAGTGAGTCGAAGAACAGGGATAATGGCTACACCTTC. Translated: CAISESKNRDNGYTF.

This clone showed up just a few times. The rearrangement uses TRBV11-2 and TRBJ2-2; TRBD1 matches at 10 bases. The CDR3 extends over 15 amino acids. V was pared by 4 bases and J by 5 bases, with 4 bases of the junction left unmatched. Per germline, CDR1 SGHAT and CDR2 FQNNGV. CDR3 in amino acids: CASSSGQGWTGELFF. The CDR3 DNA is TGTGCCAGCAGCTCGGGACAGGGGTGGACCGGGGAGCTGTTTTTT.

CDR3 DNA sequence: TGTGCCAGCAGCGGCCCCCCCCGGGACAGGGTTTCTTACGAGCAGTACTTC. It is translated as CASSGPPRDRVSYEQYF. This chain uses TRBV7-2 with TRBJ2-7; 9 bases match TRBD1. The trim removed 5 bases at V and 4 bases at J, leaving 15 bases unmatched. Looked up from germline, CDR1 is SGHTA and CDR2 is FQGNSA. This CDR3 spans 17 amino acids.

The chain uses TRBV21-1 and TRBJ1-1; the table's D call, TRBD1, has no DNA check behind it. TRBV21-1 counts as a pseudogene. The CDR3 length is 21 residues. In nucleotides, the CDR3 is TGTGCCAGCAGCAAGGTAGAAGAATTACAGGGGGCAGGGATCGAGGGCACTGAAGCTTTCTTT. Translated: CASSKVEELQGAGIEGTEAFF.

This chain connects TRBV15 to TRBJ2-3; 7 bases match TRBD2. CDR3 length: 15 amino acids. Trimming removed 1 base from V and 0 bases from J; junction bases left unmatched: 1. The germline V gene encodes CDR1 LNHNV and CDR2 YYDKDF (reference sequence). The CDR3 reads CATSRGGGSTDTQYF. CDR3 sequence (DNA): TGTGCCACCAGCAGAGGGGGGGGGAGCACAGATACGCAGTATTTT.

This chain links TRBV7-6 with TRBJ2-7; 8 positions agree with TRBD1. Germline CDR1 SGHVS, CDR2 FNYEAQ. This CDR3 has 16 residues. V was clipped by 5 bases and J by 7 bases; unmatched bases: 16. In DNA form, the CDR3 reads TGTGCCAGCAGCCCACTTTGGGGGCCGGACAGGGAGGAGCAGTACTTC. Protein sequence: CASSPLWGPDREEQYF.

V gene TRBV25-1 combines with J gene TRBJ2-1; 11 nucleotides match TRBD2. The CDR3 has 18 residues. Germline assignment: CDR1 MGHDK and CDR2 SYGVNS. Trimming took 7 bases from V and 6 from J; bases not matched to a gene: 17. The DNA of the CDR3 is TGTGCCAGCACAACCTCTAGCGGGAGGTATCGATTGGGCAATGAGCAGTTCTTC. It is translated as CASTTSSGRYRLGNEQFF.

J is TRBJ1-5 and V is TRBV6-5; tentative D call: TRBD1 (6 bases). Germline V lookup: CDR1 MNHEY, CDR2 SVGAGI. The CDR3 covers 15 residues. Trimming removed 5 bases from V and 0 bases from J, with 11 bases in between. DNA for the CDR3: TGTGCCAGCAGTCAACAGGGATATAGCAATCAGCCCCAGCATTTT. Its translation is CASSQQGYSNQPQHF.

V and J are TRBV7-6 and TRBJ2-3; 7 bases are shared with TRBD1. In germline, CDR1 is SGHVS, CDR2 FNYEAQ. The J segment lost 0 bases and the V segment lost 5 bases, leaving 8 bases of the junction unmatched. There are 16 residues in the CDR3. The DNA of the CDR3 is TGTGCCAGCAGCCCCCGGACAGGAGCTAGCACAGATACGCAGTATTTT. Its protein product is CASSPRTGASTDTQYF.

This chain joins TRBV27 and TRBJ2-7; 8 bases line up with TRBD1. Germline-derived CDR1 and CDR2 are MNHEY and SMNVEV (reference sequence). V lost 4 bases to trimming and J lost 2 bases; unmatched junction nucleotides: 4. The CDR3 consists of 14 residues. As DNA, the CDR3 is TGTGCCAGCAGTTCCGGACAGGGAACCTACGAGCAGTACTTC. Translation: CASSSGQGTYEQYF.

The chain couples TRBV19 to TRBJ1-4; D possibly corresponds to TRBD1 (6 bases). This CDR3 contains 17 residues. From germline, CDR1 is LNHDA and CDR2 SQIVND (reference sequence). V was clipped by 7 bases and J by 8 bases, with 26 bases between them. The CDR3, as DNA: TGTGCCAGTATGGGCACCGGGAAGGGGGACTACGGGGAAAAACTGTTTTTT. Amino acid sequence: CASMGTGKGDYGEKLFF.

The gene calls are TRBV30 and TRBJ2-6, with a possible D match to TRBD2 (5 bases). V shed 2 bases and J shed 1 base, with 6 bases lying between them. The germline V gene encodes CDR1 GTSNPN and CDR2 SVGIG (reference sequence). CDR3 length: 14 residues. The CDR3, as DNA: TGTGCCTGGAGTTCGGGGTCTGGGGCCAACGTCCTGACTTTC. Translating it yields CAWSSGSGANVLTF.

V usage is TRBV7-8 and J usage is TRBJ2-7; 7 positions agree with TRBD1. Germline V gene sequence: CDR1 SGHVS, CDR2 FQNEAQ. After removal of 1 base from V and 0 bases from J, the junction contained 3 bases not matched to a gene. The CDR3 has 15 residues. CDR3 protein: CASSLEGAPSYEQYF. The CDR3 region has the DNA TGTGCCAGCAGCTTAGAGGGGGCCCCCTCCTACGAGCAGTACTTC.

The chain has TRBV5-6 and TRBJ1-1, with a tentative D call TRBD1 (6 bases). The CDR3 length is 14 residues. The V end was cut by 5 bases, the J end by 7 bases, with 18 bases between. Per germline, CDR1 SGHDT and CDR2 YYEEEE. The CDR3 nucleotides are TGTGCCAGCAGTTTCACGGACAGCCTGCATGAAGCTTTCTTT. It translates to CASSFTDSLHEAFF.

This chain links TRBV27 with TRBJ2-7, with D maybe TRBD2 (6 bases). Trimming removed 5 bases from V and 4 bases from J, with 18 bases in between. This CDR3 is built from 15 residues. The germline V gene has CDR1 MNHEY and CDR2 SMNVEV (reference sequence). The CDR3 DNA reads as TGTGCCAGCAGTCCGCCGACTAGACCGGTATACGAGCAGTACTTC. This gives the protein CASSPPTRPVYEQYF.

This clone was detected only once. The chain uses TRBV7-2 and TRBJ1-1; D is unclear. V was shortened by 3 bases and J by 1 base, with 6 bases between the two germline ends. The CDR3 spans 13 residues. Looked up from germline, CDR1 is SGHTA and CDR2 is FQGNSA. The CDR3 DNA is TGTGCCAGCAGCTTGTCCAGGAACACTGAAGCTTTCTTT. Translating it yields CASSLSRNTEAFF.

The CDR3 bases are TGCGCCAGCAGTGAGTCAGGACTTGGGGATGAGCAGTTCTTC. It translates to CASSESGLGDEQFF. The chain joins TRBV10-1 to TRBJ2-1; possible D gene TRBD2, 5 bases. Trimming left V 0 bases short and J 8 bases short, with 11 bases between. The CDR3 sequence is 14 residues long. The germline CDR1 and CDR2 sequences are WNHNN and SYGVQD (reference sequence).